This TCR beta chain was identified during a study of healthy donors' naive CD4 and CD8 T cells. TCR libraries were built from approximately 520 ng of total RNA by linear amplification. TCRdb ran MiXCR on the reads and lists one entry per CDR3 protein. The top ten clones hold less than 2.5% of a sample with 150,000 to 200,000 distinct CDR3 sequences, about 76% of them seen once. This CDR3 is built from 16 residues. CDR1 is SQVTM and CDR2 is ANQGSEA in the germline V gene. V lost 0 bases and J lost 0, with 12 bases in between. This clonotype was counted a single time. The TCR comes from a pool of human donors in good health; the sample pools cells from several healthy donors. The chain employs TRBV29-1 and TRBJ2-1; D not resolved. The sample consisted of naive CD4+ and CD8+ T cells sorted from blood, pooled from several donors. The CDR3 protein is CSVEDQAPSSYNEQFF. As DNA, the CDR3 is TGCAGCGTTGAAGATCAGGCTCCTAGCTCCTACAATGAGCAGTTCTTC.